This T cell receptor beta chain was identified in a study of blood T cell repertoires in COVID-19. The overall study: In each case, the material was cDNA or gDNA derived from T cells, B-cell-depleted T cells, or PBMCs.

Study processing details: From reference gene primer amplification, estimates of nucleated cell counts were derived. TCRdb's table, derived via immunoSEQ multiplex PCR, lists solely in-frame clones and lacks some. D and trimming were read from the DNA, whereas the V and J calls and clone size are those reported in that table. The data hold about 240,000 clones, with around 84% observed a single time. CDR3 length equals 14 residues. Per the germline V gene, CDR1 is LNHDA and CDR2 is SQIVND (reference sequence). V was pared by 7 bases and J by 7 bases, with 6 bases of the junction left unmatched. This clone occurred once.

Sequences were obtained from peripheral blood. The receptor was isolated from a woman aged 18-35 years with acute or convalescent COVID-19. The J gene is TRBJ1-5, the V gene TRBV19; 11 positions agree with TRBD1. The CDR3 DNA follows: TGTGCCAGTACCCCGGACAGGGGGCTGCAGCCCCAGCATTTT. Its protein is CASTPDRGLQPQHF.